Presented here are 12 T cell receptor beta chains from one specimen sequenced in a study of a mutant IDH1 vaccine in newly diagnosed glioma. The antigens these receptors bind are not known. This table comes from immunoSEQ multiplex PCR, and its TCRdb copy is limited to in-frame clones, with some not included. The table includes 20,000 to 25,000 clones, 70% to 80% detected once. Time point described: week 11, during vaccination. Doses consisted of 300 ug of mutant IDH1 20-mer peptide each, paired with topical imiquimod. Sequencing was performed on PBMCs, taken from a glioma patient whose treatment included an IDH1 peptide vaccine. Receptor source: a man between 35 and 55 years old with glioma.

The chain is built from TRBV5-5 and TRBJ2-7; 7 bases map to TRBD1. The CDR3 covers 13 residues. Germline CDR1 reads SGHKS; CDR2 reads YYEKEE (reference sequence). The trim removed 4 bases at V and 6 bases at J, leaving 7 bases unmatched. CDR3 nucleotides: TGTGCCAGCAGCCTACTGACAGGGTCCGAGCAGTACTTC. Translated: CASSLLTGSEQYF.

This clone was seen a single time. CDR3 nucleotide sequence: TGTGCCACCAGCACACAACAGGGCTTTAATGAAAAACTGTTTTTT. Protein sequence: CATSTQQGFNEKLFF. This chain links TRBV15 with TRBJ1-4; possibly TRBD1 for D (6 bases). Trimming shortened V by 4 bases and J by 4 bases, and 13 bases separated the two germline ends. CDR3 size: 15 residues. The germline CDR1 and CDR2 sequences are LNHNV and YYDKDF (reference sequence).

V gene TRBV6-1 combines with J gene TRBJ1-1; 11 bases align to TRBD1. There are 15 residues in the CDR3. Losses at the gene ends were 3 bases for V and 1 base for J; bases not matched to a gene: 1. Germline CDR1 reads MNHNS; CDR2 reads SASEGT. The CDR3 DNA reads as TGTGCCAGCAGTGACGGGACAGGGGGGAACACTGAAGCTTTCTTT. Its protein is CASSDGTGGNTEAFF.

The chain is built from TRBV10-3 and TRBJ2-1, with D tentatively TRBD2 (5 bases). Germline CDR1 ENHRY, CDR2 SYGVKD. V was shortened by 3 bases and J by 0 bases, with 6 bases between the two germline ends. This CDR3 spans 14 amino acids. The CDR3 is CAISDSGSYNEQFF. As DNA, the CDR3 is TGTGCCATCAGTGACAGCGGCTCCTACAATGAGCAGTTCTTC.

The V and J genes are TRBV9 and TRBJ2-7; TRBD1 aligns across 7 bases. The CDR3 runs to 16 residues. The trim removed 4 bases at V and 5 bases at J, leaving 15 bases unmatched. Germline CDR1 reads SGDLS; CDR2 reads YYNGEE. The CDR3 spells CASSSTTGDPQNEQYV. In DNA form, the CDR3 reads TGTGCCAGCAGCTCGACCACAGGGGACCCGCAGAACGAGCAGTACGTC.

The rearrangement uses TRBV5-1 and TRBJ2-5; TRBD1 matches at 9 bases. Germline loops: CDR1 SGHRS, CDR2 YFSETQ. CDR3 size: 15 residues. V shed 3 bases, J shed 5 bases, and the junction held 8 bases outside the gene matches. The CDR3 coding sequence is TGCGCCAGCAGCTCAAGACAGGGGGAAGGCGAGACCCAGTACTTC. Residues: CASSSRQGEGETQYF.

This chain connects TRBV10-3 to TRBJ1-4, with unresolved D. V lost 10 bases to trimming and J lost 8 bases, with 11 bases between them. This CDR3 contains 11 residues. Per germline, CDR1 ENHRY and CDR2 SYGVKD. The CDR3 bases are TGTGCCACCCAGGAACAGGAAAAACTGTTTTTT. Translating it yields CATQEQEKLFF.

For the CDR3, the DNA is TGTGCTAGTGGCCGGGGACAGGGGGGCGAGCAGTACGTC. It yields the protein CASGRGQGGEQYV. This chain connects TRBV12-5 to TRBJ2-7, with 11 bases lining up with TRBD1. The CDR3 sequence is 13 residues long. Trimming took 6 bases from V and 6 from J; bases not matched to a gene: 4. Germline-derived CDR1 and CDR2 are LGHNT and FRNRAP.

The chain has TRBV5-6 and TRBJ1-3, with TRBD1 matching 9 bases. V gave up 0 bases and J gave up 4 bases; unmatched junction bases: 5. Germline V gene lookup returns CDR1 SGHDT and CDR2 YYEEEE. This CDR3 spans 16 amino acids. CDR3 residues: CASSLAGTGYGNTIYF. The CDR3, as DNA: TGTGCCAGCAGCTTGGCCGGGACAGGGTACGGAAACACCATATATTTT.

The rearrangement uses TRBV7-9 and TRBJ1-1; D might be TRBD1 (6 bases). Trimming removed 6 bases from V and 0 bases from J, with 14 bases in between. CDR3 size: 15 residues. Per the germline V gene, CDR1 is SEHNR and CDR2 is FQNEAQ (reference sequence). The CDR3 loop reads CASRTEGGMNTEAFF. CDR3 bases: TGTGCCAGCAGAACCGAAGGGGGGATGAACACTGAAGCTTTCTTT.

CDR3 sequence: CASSVAGGGYGYTF. The CDR3 DNA is TGTGCCAGCAGCGTAGCAGGGGGAGGCTATGGCTACACCTTC. The rearrangement links TRBV9 to TRBJ1-2; the match to TRBD1 covers 7 bases. Germline assignment: CDR1 SGDLS and CDR2 YYNGEE. V gave up 0 bases and J gave up 4 bases; unmatched junction bases: 3. CDR3 size: 14 residues.

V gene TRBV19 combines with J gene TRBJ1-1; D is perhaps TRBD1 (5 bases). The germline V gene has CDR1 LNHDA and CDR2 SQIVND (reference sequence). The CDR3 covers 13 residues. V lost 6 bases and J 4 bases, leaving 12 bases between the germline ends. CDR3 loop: CASRWGSGTEAFF. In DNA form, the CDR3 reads TGTGCCAGTAGGTGGGGGTCGGGCACTGAAGCTTTCTTT. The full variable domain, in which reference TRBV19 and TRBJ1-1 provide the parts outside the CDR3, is DGGITQSPKYLFRKEGQNVTLSCEQNLNHDAMYWYRQDPGQGLRLIYYSQIVNDFQKGDIAEGYSVSREKKESFPLTVTSAQKNPTAFYLCASRWGSGTEAFFGQGTRLTVV.